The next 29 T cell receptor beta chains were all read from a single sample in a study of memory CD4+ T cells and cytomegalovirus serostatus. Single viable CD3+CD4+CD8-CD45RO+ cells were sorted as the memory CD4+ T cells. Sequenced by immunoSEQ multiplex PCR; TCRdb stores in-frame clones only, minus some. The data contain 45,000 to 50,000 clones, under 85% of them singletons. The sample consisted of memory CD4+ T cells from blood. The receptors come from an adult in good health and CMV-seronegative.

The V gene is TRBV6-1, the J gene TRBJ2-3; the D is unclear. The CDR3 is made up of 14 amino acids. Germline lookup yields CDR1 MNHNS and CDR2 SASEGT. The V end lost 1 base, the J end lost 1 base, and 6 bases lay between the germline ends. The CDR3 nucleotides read TGTGCCAGCAGTGAAGTTGAGGGCACAGATACGCAGTATTTT. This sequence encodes CASSEVEGTDTQYF.

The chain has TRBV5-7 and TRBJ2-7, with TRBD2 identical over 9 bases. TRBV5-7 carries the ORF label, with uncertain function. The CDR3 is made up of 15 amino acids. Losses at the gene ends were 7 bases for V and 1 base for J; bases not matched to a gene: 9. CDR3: CASGRLAAMSYEQYF. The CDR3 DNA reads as TGTGCCAGCGGCCGACTAGCGGCTATGTCCTACGAGCAGTACTTC.

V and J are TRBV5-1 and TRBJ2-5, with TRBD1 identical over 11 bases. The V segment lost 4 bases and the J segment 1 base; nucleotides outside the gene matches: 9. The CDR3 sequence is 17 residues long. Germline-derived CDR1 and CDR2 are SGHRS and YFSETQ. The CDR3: CASSPGTGGKGQETQYF. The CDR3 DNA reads TGCGCCAGCAGCCCCGGGACAGGGGGAAAGGGCCAAGAGACCCAGTACTTC.

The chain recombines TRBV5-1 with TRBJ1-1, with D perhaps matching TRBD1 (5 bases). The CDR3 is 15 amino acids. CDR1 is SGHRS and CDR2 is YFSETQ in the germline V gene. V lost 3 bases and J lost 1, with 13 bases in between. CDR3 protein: CASSSLSGGNTEAFF. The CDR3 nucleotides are TGCGCCAGCAGCTCGCTCTCCGGGGGGAACACTGAAGCTTTCTTT.

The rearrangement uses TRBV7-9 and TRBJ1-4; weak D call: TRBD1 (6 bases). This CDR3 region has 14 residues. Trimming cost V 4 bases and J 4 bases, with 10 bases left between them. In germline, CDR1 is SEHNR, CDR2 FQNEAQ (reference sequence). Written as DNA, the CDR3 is TGTGCCAGCAGCTATTTACAGGGTAATGAAAAACTGTTTTTT. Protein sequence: CASSYLQGNEKLFF.

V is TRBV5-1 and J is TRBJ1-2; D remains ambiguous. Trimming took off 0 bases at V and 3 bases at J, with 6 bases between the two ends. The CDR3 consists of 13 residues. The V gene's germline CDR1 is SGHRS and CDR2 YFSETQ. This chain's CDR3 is CASSLGADYGYTF. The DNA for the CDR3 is TGCGCCAGCAGCTTGGGGGCAGACTATGGCTACACCTTC.

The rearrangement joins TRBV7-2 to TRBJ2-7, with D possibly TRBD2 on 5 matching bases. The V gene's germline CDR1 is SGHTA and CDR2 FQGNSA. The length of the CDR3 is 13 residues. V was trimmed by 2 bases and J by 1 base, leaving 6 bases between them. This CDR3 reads CASSLRTSYEQYF. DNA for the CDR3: TGTGCCAGCAGCTTACGGACTTCCTACGAGCAGTACTTC.

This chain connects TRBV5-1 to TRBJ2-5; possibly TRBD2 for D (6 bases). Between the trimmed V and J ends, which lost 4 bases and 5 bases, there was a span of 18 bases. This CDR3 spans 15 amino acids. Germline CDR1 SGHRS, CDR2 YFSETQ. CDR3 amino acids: CASSPGGVARETQYF. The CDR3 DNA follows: TGCGCCAGCAGCCCAGGCGGGGTGGCCCGGGAGACCCAGTACTTC.

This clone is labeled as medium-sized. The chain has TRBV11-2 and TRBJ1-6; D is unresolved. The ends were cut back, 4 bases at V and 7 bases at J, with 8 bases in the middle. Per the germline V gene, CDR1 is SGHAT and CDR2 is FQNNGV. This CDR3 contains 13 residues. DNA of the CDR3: TGTGCCAGCAGCTCTCTCGAGAATTCACCCCTCCACTTT. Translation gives CASSSLENSPLHF.

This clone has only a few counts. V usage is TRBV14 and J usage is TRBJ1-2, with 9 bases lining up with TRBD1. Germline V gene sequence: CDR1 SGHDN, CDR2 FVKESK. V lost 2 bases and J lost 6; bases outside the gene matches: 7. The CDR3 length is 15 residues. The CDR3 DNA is TGTGCCAGCAGCCAAAATTTACAGGGGGCAGATGGCTACACCTTC. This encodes CASSQNLQGADGYTF.

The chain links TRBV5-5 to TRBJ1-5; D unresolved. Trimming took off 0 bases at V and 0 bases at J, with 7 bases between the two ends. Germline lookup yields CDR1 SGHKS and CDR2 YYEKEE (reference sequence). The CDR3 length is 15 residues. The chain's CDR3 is CASSLAVDSNQPQHF. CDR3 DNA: TGTGCCAGCAGCTTGGCAGTTGATAGCAATCAGCCCCAGCATTTT.

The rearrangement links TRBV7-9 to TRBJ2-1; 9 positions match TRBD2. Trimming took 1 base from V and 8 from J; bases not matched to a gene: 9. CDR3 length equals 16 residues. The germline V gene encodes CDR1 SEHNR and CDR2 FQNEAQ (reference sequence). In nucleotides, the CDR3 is TGTGCCAGCAGCTTAGTTGGGACTAGCCCGTCAGATGAGCAGTTCTTC. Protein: CASSLVGTSPSDEQFF. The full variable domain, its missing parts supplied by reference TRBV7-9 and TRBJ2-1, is DTGVSQNPRHKITKRGQNVTFRCDPISEHNRLYWYRQTLGQGPEFLTYFQNEAQLEKSRLLSDRFSAERPKGSFSTLEIQRTEQGDSAMYLCASSLVGTSPSDEQFFGPGTRLTVL.

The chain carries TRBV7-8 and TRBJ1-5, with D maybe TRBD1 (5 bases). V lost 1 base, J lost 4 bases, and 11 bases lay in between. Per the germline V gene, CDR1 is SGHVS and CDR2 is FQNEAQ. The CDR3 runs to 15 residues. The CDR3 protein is CASSLGSGTNQPQHF. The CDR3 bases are TGTGCCAGCAGCTTAGGGAGCGGGACTAATCAGCCCCAGCATTTT.

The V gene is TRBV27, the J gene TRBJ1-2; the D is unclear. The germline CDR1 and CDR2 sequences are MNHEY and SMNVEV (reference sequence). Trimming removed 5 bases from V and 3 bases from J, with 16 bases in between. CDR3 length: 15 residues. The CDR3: CASSRAGLEDYGYTF. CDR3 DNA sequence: TGTGCCAGCAGTCGGGCCGGGTTGGAAGACTATGGCTACACCTTC.

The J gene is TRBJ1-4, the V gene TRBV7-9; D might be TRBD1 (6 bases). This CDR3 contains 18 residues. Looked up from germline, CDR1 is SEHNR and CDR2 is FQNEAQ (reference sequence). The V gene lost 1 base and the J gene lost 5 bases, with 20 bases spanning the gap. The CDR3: CASSLDGGVDRLNEKLFF. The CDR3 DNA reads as TGTGCCAGCAGCTTAGATGGGGGTGTGGACAGATTAAATGAAAAACTGTTTTTT.

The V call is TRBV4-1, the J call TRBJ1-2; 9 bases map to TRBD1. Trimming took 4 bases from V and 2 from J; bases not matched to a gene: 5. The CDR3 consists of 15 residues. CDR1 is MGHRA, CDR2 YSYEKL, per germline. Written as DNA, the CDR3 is TGCGCCAGCAGCCTCCTGACAGGGGGGAACTATGGCTACACCTTC. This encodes CASSLLTGGNYGYTF.

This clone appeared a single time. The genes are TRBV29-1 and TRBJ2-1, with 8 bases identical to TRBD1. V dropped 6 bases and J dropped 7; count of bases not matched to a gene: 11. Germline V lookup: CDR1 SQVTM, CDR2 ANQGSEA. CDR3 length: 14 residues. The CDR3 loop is CSVERTGLRNEQFF. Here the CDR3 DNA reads TGCAGCGTGGAAAGGACAGGGCTAAGGAATGAGCAGTTCTTC.

DNA of the CDR3: TGTGCCAGCAGCTTAACCCACCGGGGGGCCGGGGAGACCCAGTACTTC. Its protein is CASSLTHRGAGETQYF. This chain connects TRBV7-3 to TRBJ2-5, with D perhaps matching TRBD2 (7 bases). The germline CDR1 and CDR2 sequences are SGHTA and FQGTGA. The CDR3 length is 16 residues. V dropped 0 bases and J dropped 5 bases, with 16 bases sitting between them.

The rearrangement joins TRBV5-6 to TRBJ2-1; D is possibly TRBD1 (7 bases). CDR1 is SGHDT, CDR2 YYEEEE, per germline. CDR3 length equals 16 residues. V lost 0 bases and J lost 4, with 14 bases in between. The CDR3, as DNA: TGTGCCAGCAGCTTGGCCGGGCAGGGGGGTTACAATGAGCAGTTCTTC. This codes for CASSLAGQGGYNEQFF.

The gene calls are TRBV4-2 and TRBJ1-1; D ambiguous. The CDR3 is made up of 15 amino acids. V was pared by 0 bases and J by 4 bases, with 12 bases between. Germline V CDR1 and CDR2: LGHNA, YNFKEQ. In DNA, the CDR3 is TGTGCCAGCAGCCAAGATTGGGCCACCGGCACTGAAGCTTTCTTT. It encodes CASSQDWATGTEAFF.

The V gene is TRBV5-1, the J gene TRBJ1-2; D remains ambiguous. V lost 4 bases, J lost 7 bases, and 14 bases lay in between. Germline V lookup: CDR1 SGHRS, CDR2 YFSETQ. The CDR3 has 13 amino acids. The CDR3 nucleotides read TGCGCCAGCAGCCCGGAGGCAGGCTTTGGCTACACCTTC. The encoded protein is CASSPEAGFGYTF.

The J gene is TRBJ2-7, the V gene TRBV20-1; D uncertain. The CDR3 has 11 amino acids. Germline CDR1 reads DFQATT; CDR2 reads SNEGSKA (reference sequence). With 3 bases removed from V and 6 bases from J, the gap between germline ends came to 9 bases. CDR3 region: CSASWSPEQYF. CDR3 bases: TGCAGTGCTAGCTGGTCACCCGAGCAGTACTTC.

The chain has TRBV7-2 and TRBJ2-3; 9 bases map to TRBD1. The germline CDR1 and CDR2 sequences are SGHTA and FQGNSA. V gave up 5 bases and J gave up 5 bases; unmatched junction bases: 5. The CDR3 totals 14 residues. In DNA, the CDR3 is TGTGCCAGCAGCGGGGACAGGGATGAAGATACGCAGTATTTT. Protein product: CASSGDRDEDTQYF.

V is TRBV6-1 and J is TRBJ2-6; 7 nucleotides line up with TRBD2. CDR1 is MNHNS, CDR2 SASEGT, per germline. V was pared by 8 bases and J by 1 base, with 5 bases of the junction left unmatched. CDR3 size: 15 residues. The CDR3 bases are TGTGCCAGCTCCGTGGGGGGGTCTGGGGCCAACGTCCTGACTTTC. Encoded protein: CASSVGGSGANVLTF.

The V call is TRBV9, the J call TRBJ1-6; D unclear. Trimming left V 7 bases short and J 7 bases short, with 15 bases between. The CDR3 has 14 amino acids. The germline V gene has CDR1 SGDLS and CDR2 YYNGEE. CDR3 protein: CASAAGAENSPLHF. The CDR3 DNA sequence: TGTGCCAGCGCCGCCGGTGCCGAAAATTCACCCCTCCACTTT.

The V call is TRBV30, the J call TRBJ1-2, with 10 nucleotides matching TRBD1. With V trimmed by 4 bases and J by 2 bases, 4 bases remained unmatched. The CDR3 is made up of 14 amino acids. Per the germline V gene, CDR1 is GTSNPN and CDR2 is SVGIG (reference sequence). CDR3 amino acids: CAWKETGGNYGYTF. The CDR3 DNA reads TGTGCCTGGAAAGAGACAGGGGGCAACTATGGCTACACCTTC.

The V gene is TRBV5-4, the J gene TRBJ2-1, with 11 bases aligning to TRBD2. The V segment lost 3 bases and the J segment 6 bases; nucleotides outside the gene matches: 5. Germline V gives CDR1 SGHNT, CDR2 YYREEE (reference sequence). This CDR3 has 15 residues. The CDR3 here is CASSSPGLAANEQFF. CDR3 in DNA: TGTGCCAGCAGCTCCCCGGGACTAGCGGCCAATGAGCAGTTCTTC. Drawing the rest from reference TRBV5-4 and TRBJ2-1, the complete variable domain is ETGVTQSPTHLIKTRGQQVTLRCSSQSGHNTVSWYQQALGQGPQFIFQYYREEENGRGNFPPRFSGLQFPNYSSELNVNALELDDSALYLCASSSPGLAANEQFFGPGTRLTVL.

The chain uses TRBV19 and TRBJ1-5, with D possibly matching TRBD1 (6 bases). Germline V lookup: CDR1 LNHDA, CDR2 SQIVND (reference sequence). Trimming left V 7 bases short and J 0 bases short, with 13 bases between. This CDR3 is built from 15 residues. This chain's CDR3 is CASNLDRNSNQPQHF. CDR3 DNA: TGTGCCAGTAACCTGGACAGAAATAGCAATCAGCCCCAGCATTTT.

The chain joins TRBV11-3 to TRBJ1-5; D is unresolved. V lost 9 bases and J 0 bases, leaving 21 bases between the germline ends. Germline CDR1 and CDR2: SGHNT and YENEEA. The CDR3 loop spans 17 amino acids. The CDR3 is CARLDIDKIRSNQPQHF. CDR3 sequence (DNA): TGTGCCAGACTCGACATCGACAAAATTCGTAGCAATCAGCCCCAGCATTTT.